The 13 T cell receptor beta chains below come from one sample, sequenced in a study of brain T cells in children with intractable seizures (dated by TCRdb to about 2021). In light of the paper, this sample's time point label describes: resected brain tissue, or blood drawn just prior to surgery. The surgery cases that showed the highest brain T cell transcript signatures were chosen for TCR beta chain sequencing of brain tissue, and of blood when it was available. The receptor library was made with the immunoSEQ multiplex PCR assay. TCRdb carries this immuneACCESS record with in-frame sequences only. Its versions omit some clonotypes, under half of them owing to an unresolved V gene in the studies checked, with the rest unexplained. For this sample there are roughly 2,000 clones; approximately 82% appear just once. The ten largest clones capture less than 25% of the sample. The sequenced sample was resected brain tissue, obtained at surgery. Receptor source: a girl aged 2 to 10 with tuberous sclerosis and intractable seizures.

The chain has TRBV9 and TRBJ1-2, with D perhaps TRBD1 (6 bases). V gave up 7 bases and J gave up 3 bases, with 19 bases separating them. Germline V gene sequence: CDR1 SGDLS, CDR2 YYNGEE. The CDR3 loop spans 15 amino acids. CDR3 loop: CASSAKGEGDYGYTF. The CDR3 DNA reads TGTGCCAGCTCGGCAAAGGGGGAAGGGGACTATGGCTACACCTTC.

The table lists this clone with a count of one. The CDR3, as DNA: TGTGCCAGCAGCGGAATACGGTCGAACACCGGGGAGCTGTTTTTT. It specifies CASSGIRSNTGELFF. The V gene is TRBV2, the J gene TRBJ2-2; D gene uncertain. Per the germline V gene, CDR1 is SNHLY and CDR2 is FYNNEI. The CDR3 runs to 15 residues. The V gene lost 6 bases and the J gene lost 0 bases, with 11 bases spanning the gap.

The chain employs TRBV15 and TRBJ2-7, with TRBD2 matching 8 bases. In germline, CDR1 is LNHNV, CDR2 YYDKDF (reference sequence). V gave up 1 base and J gave up 2 bases; unmatched junction bases: 7. CDR3 length: 16 residues. As DNA, the CDR3 is TGTGCCACCAGCAGAGTAGCGGGGCAGGGCGCCTACGAGCAGTACTTC. Its protein is CATSRVAGQGAYEQYF.

The chain employs TRBV5-1 and TRBJ2-1; D tentatively fits TRBD1 or TRBD2 (5 bases each). Germline V lookup: CDR1 SGHRS, CDR2 YFSETQ. The CDR3 length is 16 residues. The germline V and J ends were trimmed by 6 bases and 4 bases, with 20 bases remaining between them. Written as DNA, the CDR3 is TGCGCCAGCATCTTAAGCCCGGGGACGGTTTACAATGAGCAGTTCTTC. Protein: CASILSPGTVYNEQFF.

By proportion, this clone is hyperexpanded (1% or more). The chain is built from TRBV4-1 and TRBJ1-2, with TRBD1 matching 7 bases. J gave up 7 bases and V 0 bases, and 8 bases lay outside the gene matches. This CDR3 contains 15 residues. Germline V gene sequence: CDR1 MGHRA, CDR2 YSYEKL. The CDR3 coding sequence is TGCGCCAGCAGCCAAGAGTTGACAGGGTTGGCTGGCTACACCTTC. Protein: CASSQELTGLAGYTF.

This chain connects TRBV7-9 to TRBJ2-7, with 7 bases aligning to TRBD1. V dropped 4 bases and J dropped 1; count of bases not matched to a gene: 10. From germline, CDR1 is SEHNR and CDR2 FQNEAQ (reference sequence). This CDR3 is built from 16 residues. CDR3 sequence: CASSSTTGEGSYEQYF. The CDR3, as DNA: TGTGCCAGCAGCTCCACAACAGGGGAAGGATCCTACGAGCAGTACTTC.

Within the sample, this clone is large (0.1 to 1%). The rearrangement uses TRBV7-9 and TRBJ1-2; TRBD1 aligns across 7 bases. Looked up from germline, CDR1 is SEHNR and CDR2 is FQNEAQ (reference sequence). CDR3 size: 12 residues. Losses at the gene ends were 8 bases for V and 6 bases for J; bases not matched to a gene: 6. DNA of the CDR3: TGTGCCAGCTCACAGGGGATTGATGGCTACACCTTC. It translates to CASSQGIDGYTF.

This sequence joins TRBV5-6 and TRBJ1-4; 7 nucleotides align to TRBD1. CDR3 size: 14 residues. The ends lost 4 bases at V and 8 bases at J; junction bases unmatched: 8. Germline V CDR1 and CDR2: SGHDT, YYEEEE. The CDR3 region is CASSQGQSGEKLFF. In DNA, the CDR3 is TGTGCCAGCAGCCAGGGACAGAGTGGGGAAAAACTGTTTTTT. Variable domain in full (rest from reference TRBV5-6 and TRBJ1-4): DAGVTQSPTHLIKTRGQQVTLRCSPKSGHDTVSWYQQALGQGPQFIFQYYEEEERQRGNFPDRFSGHQFPNYSSELNVNALLLGDSALYLCASSQGQSGEKLFFGSGTQLSVL.

The chain employs TRBV6-6 and TRBJ1-2; 7 positions agree with TRBD1. This CDR3 has 14 residues. Germline trimming cut 4 bases from V and 5 bases from J; bases unmatched to any gene: 7. Germline CDR1 is MNHNY and CDR2 is SVGAGI (reference sequence). The CDR3 loop is CASSSGGPGYGYTF. The CDR3 DNA reads TGTGCCAGCAGTTCAGGGGGGCCAGGGTATGGCTACACCTTC.

The chain joins TRBV4-2 to TRBJ2-2; 14 positions match TRBD2. Losses at the gene ends were 1 base for V and 6 bases for J; bases not matched to a gene: 1. The CDR3 totals 16 residues. Germline V gene sequence: CDR1 LGHNA, CDR2 YNFKEQ. CDR3 region: CASSQATSGGAGELFF. The DNA for the CDR3 is TGTGCCAGCAGCCAAGCGACTAGCGGGGGGGCCGGGGAGCTGTTTTTT.

The J gene is TRBJ1-2, the V gene TRBV19; 7 nucleotides align to TRBD1. The CDR3 is made up of 15 amino acids. From germline, CDR1 is LNHDA and CDR2 SQIVND (reference sequence). V shed 5 bases and J 2 bases; nucleotides not matched to a gene: 8. The CDR3 DNA follows: TGTGCCAGTAGTTTCGCGACAGGGATGAACTATGGCTACACCTTC. This sequence encodes CASSFATGMNYGYTF.

The genes are TRBV5-1 and TRBJ1-5; no clear D. The germline V gene has CDR1 SGHRS and CDR2 YFSETQ. V was shortened by 4 bases and J by 0 bases, with 11 bases between the two germline ends. This CDR3 comprises 15 residues. CDR3 protein: CASSPDGISNQPQHF. CDR3 DNA: TGCGCCAGCAGCCCGGACGGAATTAGCAATCAGCCCCAGCATTTT.

The chain carries TRBV11-2 and TRBJ2-7; D gene unclear. Germline V gene data show CDR1 as SGHAT and CDR2 as FQNNGV. The CDR3 loop spans 11 amino acids. With 2 bases removed from V and 6 bases from J, the gap between germline ends came to 5 bases. The CDR3 DNA sequence: TGTGCCAGCAGCTTACACTCCGAGCAGTACTTC. Translated: CASSLHSEQYF.